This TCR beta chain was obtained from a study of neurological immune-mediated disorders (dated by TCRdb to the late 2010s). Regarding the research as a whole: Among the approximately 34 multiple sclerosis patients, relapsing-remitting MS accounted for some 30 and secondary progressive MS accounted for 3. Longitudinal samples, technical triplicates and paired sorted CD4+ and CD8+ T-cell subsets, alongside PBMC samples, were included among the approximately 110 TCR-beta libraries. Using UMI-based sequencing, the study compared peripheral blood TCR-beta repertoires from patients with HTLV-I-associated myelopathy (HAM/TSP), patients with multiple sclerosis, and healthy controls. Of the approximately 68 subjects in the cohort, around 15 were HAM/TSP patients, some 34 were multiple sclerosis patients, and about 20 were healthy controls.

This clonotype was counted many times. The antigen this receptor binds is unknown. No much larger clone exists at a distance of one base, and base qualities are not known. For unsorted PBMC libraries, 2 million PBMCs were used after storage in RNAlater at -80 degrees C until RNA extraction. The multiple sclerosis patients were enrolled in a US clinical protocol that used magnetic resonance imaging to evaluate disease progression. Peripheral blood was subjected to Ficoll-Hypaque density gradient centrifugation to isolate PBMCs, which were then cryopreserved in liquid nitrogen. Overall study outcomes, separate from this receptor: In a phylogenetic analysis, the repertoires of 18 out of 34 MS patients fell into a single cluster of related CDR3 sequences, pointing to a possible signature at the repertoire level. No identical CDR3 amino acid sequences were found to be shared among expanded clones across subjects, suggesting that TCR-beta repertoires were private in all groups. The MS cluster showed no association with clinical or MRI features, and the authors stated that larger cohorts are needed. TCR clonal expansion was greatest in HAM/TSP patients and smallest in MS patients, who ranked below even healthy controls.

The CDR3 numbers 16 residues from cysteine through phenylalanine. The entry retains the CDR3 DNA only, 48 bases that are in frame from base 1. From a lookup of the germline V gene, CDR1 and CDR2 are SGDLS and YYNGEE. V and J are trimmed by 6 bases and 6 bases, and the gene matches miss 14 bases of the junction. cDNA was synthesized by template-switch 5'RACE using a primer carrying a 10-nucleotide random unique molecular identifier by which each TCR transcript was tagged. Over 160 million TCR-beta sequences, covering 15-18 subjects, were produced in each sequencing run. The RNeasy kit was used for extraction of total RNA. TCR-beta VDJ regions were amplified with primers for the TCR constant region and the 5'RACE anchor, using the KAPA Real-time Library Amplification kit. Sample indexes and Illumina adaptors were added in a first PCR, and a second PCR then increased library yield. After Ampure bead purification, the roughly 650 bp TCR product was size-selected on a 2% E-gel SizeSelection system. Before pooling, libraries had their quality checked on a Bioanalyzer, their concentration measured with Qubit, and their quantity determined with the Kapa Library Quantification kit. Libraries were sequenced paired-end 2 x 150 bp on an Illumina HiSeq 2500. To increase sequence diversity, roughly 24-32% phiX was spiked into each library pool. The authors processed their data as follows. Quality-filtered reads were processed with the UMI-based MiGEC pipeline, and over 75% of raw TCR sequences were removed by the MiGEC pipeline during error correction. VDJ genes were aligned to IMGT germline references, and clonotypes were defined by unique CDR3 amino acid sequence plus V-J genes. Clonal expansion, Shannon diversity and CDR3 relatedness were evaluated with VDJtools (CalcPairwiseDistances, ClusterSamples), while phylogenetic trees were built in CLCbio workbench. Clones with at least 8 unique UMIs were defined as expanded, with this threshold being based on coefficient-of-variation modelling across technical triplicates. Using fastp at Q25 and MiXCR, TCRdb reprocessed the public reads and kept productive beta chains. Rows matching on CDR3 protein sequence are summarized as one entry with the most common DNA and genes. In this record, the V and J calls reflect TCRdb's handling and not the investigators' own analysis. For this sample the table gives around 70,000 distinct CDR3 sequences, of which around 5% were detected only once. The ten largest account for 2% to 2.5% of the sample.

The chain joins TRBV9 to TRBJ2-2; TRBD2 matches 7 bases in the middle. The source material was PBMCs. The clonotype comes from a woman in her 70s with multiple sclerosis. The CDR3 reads CASNQGAGVGPGELFF. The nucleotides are TGTGCCAGCAACCAGGGTGCGGGAGTGGGGCCCGGGGAGCTGTTTTTT. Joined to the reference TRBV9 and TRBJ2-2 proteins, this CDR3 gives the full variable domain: DSGVTQTPKHLITATGQRVTLRCSPRSGDLSVYWYQQSLDQGLQFLIQYYNGEERAKGNILERFSAQQFPDLHSELNLSSLELGDSALYFCASNQGAGVGPGELFFGEGSRLTVL.